This T cell receptor beta chain was obtained from a study of blood T cells in healthy people across ages. Study outcomes and limitations: Calculation of diversity from one million T cells yielded estimates considered to be underestimates. Naive CD4+ cells and diversity were both higher in long-lived donors than in aged donors. Unsorted PBMC input precluded a conclusive naive versus antigen-experienced comparison.

Then a second PCR, running roughly 7 to 11 cycles, was carried out with a sample-barcoded 5' primer and a J-beta primer mix. Unique molecular identifiers of 12 random nucleotides labeled each cDNA. TCRdb re-called the 5' RACE reads through MiXCR, storing one row per CDR3 protein. The table records approximately 2,000,000 distinct CDR3 sequences, 30% to 40% of them present only once. Note on this clonotype: Its antigen is unknown.

The receptor was isolated from a human donor in good health. The sequenced sample consisted of blood.

The CDR3 protein is CSVGGGPGNNEQFF. The CDR3 DNA reads as TGCAGCGTTGGGGGAGGGCCAGGGAACAATGAGCAGTTCTTC. This chain links TRBV29-1 with TRBJ2-1; 7 nucleotides match TRBD2. The V and J ends lost 4 bases and 5 bases, in that order; junction bases with no gene match: 8. The CDR3 length is 14 residues. CDR1 is SQVTM, CDR2 ANQGSEA, per germline.